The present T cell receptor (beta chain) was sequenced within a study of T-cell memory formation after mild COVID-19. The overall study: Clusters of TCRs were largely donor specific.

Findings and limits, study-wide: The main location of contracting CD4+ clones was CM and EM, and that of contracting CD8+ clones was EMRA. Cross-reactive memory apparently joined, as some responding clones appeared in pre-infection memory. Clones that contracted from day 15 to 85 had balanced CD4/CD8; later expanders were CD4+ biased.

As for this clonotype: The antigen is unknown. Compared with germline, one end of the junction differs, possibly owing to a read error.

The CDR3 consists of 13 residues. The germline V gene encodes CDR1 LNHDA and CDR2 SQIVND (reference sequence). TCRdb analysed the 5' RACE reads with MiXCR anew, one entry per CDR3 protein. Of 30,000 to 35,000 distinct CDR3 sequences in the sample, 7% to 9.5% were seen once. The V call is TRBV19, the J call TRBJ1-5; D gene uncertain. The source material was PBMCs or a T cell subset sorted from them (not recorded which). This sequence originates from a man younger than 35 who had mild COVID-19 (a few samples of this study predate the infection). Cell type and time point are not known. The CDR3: CASSIDRKQPQHF. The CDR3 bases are TGTGCCAGTAGTATAGATCGCAAGCAGCCCCAGCATTTT.